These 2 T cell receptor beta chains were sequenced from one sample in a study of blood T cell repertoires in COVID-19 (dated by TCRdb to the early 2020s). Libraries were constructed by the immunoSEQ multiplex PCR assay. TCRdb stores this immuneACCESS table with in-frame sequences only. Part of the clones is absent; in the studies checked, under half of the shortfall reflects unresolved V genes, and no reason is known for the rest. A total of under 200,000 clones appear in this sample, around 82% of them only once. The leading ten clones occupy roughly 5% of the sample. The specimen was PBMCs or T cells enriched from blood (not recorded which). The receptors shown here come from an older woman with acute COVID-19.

In DNA form, the CDR3 reads TGTGCCAGTAGTGCACAGGGGGGGCCCCAGCATTTT. Its protein is CASSAQGGPQHF. The rearrangement joins TRBV19 to TRBJ1-5, with TRBD1 matching 8 bases. CDR1 is LNHDA and CDR2 is SQIVND in the germline V gene (reference sequence). The length of the CDR3 is 12 residues. V dropped 5 bases and J dropped 9; count of bases not matched to a gene: 3.

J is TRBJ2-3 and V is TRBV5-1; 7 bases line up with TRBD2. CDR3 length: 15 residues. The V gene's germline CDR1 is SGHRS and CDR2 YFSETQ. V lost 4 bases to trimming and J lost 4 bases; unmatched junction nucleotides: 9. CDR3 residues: CASSDVSGASDTQYF. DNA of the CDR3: TGCGCCAGCAGCGACGTGAGCGGGGCTTCAGATACGCAGTATTTT.